The rows below give T cell receptor beta chains drawn from one sample of a study of blood T cell repertoires in COVID-19. Some clones are missing from TCRdb's copy, which holds only in-frame ones; the method was immunoSEQ multiplex PCR. The sample yields 130,000 to 150,000 clones, more than 75% seen once. The material sequenced was peripheral blood. The receptors here all came from a man aged 55 to 70 with acute or convalescent COVID-19. Each CDR3 is given with its conserved first and last residue. The D gene is left open where the match is weak. Some rows mark clone size as missing; the rest say once, few, many or name a class of expanded clone.

size,D,J,V,DNA,CDR3
NA,NA,TRBJ2-7,TRBV7-3,TGTGCCAGCAGCTTAGTCGGGAACTCCTACGAGCAGTACTTC,CASSLVGNSYEQYF
few,TRBD2,TRBJ2-5,TRBV11-2,TGTGCCAGCAGCTTGAGGCCTAGCGGGAGAGAGACCCAGTACTTC,CASSLRPSGRETQYF
few,TRBD2,TRBJ2-1,TRBV19,TGTGCCAGTAGTCCCCGGGGAGGGTGGCCGTTCTTC,CASSPRGGWPFF
NA,TRBD2,TRBJ2-1,TRBV19,TGTGCCAGTAGTACCGGACTAGCGGGAGGTAATGAGCAGTTCTTC,CASSTGLAGGNEQFF
NA,NA,TRBJ2-7,TRBV5-8,TGTGCCAGCAGCCGAGGCTACAGGGACGAGCAGTACTTC,CASSRGYRDEQYF
NA,NA,TRBJ2-2,TRBV12-2,TGTGCAAGTCGCTTAGATCGGCTAGCGGGAATCACCGGGGAGCTGTTTTTT,CASRLDRLAGITGELFF
NA,NA,TRBJ1-4,TRBV6-5,TGTGCCAGCATTTTCGGACAGTCAACTAATGAAAAACTGTTTTTT,CASIFGQSTNEKLFF
NA,NA,TRBJ1-6,TRBV18,TGTGCCAGCTCACCACCGACCTCTCGGGATTCACCCCTCCACTTT,CASSPPTSRDSPLHF
NA,NA,TRBJ2-7,TRBV6-2/TRBV6-3,TGTGCCAGCAGTTGGGGGGGCGCCCAGGACGAGCAGTACTTC,CASSWGGAQDEQYF
NA,TRBD2,TRBJ2-3,TRBV5-1,TGCGCCAGCAGCTTGGGGGAAGCGGCGGGAGGCACAGATACGCAGTATTTT,CASSLGEAAGGTDTQYF
NA,NA,TRBJ2-2,TRBV5-1,TGCGCCGCGGCGGGCGGGGTGGACACCGGGGAGCTGTTTTTT,CAAAGGVDTGELFF
NA,NA,TRBJ1-1,TRBV10-2,TGCGCCAGCACAGGGCAGACTGAAGCTTTCTTT,CASTGQTEAFF
NA,NA,TRBJ2-1,TRBV5-1,TGCGCCAGCAGCTTGGCCGGGAGCTCCTACAATGAGCAGTTCTTC,CASSLAGSSYNEQFF
NA,TRBD2,TRBJ2-7,TRBV2,TGTGCCAGCAGTGTAAACCCGGGACTAGCGGGAGAGGAGCAGTACTTC,CASSVNPGLAGEEQYF
NA,NA,TRBJ2-7,TRBV29-1,TGCAGCGTTGGGGGTAGCGGATACGAGCAGTACTTC,CSVGGSGYEQYF
NA,TRBD2,TRBJ2-1,TRBV20-1,TGCAGTGCTAGAGTAGCGGGAAGGCAGTTCTTC,CSARVAGRQFF
few,TRBD2,TRBJ2-1,TRBV3-1/TRBV3-2,TGTGCCAGCAGCCAAGATACTAGCGCACGTTACAATGAGCAGTTCTTC,CASSQDTSARYNEQFF
NA,TRBD2,TRBJ2-3,TRBV10-3,TGTGCCATCAGTGCGGGGGGTTACACAGATACGCAGTATTTT,CAISAGGYTDTQYF
NA,NA,TRBJ2-1,TRBV3-1/TRBV3-2,TGTGCCAGCAGCCAAGAGTGGCAGGCTTACAATGAGCAGTTCTTC,CASSQEWQAYNEQFF
NA,NA,TRBJ1-2,TRBV7-9,TGTGCCAGCAGCTCGATGGGACTGAATGGCTACACCTTC,CASSSMGLNGYTF
NA,NA,TRBJ2-7,TRBV18,TGTGCCAGCTCACCACTAGGACAGATCTACGAGCAGTACTTC,CASSPLGQIYEQYF
few,TRBD2,TRBJ2-2,TRBV28,TGTGCCAGCAGTTTAATCGAACTAGCGGGAGATCATAACGGGGAGCTGTTTTTT,CASSLIELAGDHNGELFF
NA,NA,TRBJ2-7,TRBV9,TGTGCCAGCAGCGGCCAAGCGGAACCCTTCTACGAGCAGTACTTC,CASSGQAEPFYEQYF
NA,NA,TRBJ2-3,TRBV30,TGTGCCTGGAGTACAACAGATACGCAGTATTTT,CAWSTTDTQYF
NA,TRBD1,TRBJ2-4,TRBV27,TGTGCCAGCAGCCCGGGACAGAACATCAAAAACATTCAGTACTTC,CASSPGQNIKNIQYF
NA,NA,TRBJ2-7,TRBV18,TGTGCCAGCTCGACCGGGGGGCACGAGCAGTACTTC,CASSTGGHEQYF
NA,NA,TRBJ1-6,TRBV7-2,TGTGCCAGCAGCCGCTTCGGGTCGGCCGATAATTCACCCCTCCACTTT,CASSRFGSADNSPLHF
NA,NA,TRBJ1-2,TRBV11-2,TGTGCCAGCAGCCAGGGAGGTAGTGGCTACACCTTC,CASSQGGSGYTF
NA,TRBD1,TRBJ1-1,TRBV10-3,TGTGCCATCAGTGACGACAGGGGAGGTCCTGAAGCTTTCTTT,CAISDDRGGPEAFF
NA,NA,TRBJ2-2,TRBV12-5,TGTGCTAGTGGCTCAGGACAGCCCACCGGGGAGCTGTTTTTT,CASGSGQPTGELFF
NA,NA,TRBJ1-1,TRBV18,TGTGCCAGCTCATTCACAGGGTACACTGAAGCTTTCTTT,CASSFTGYTEAFF
NA,TRBD2,TRBJ2-7,TRBV28,TGTGCCAGCAGTTCCCAGGGACTAGCGGGAGCGTGGTTCCGGCAGTACTTC,CASSSQGLAGAWFRQYF
NA,NA,TRBJ1-4,TRBV19,TGTGCCAGCTTCGGGGGGAATGAAAAACTGTTTTTT,CASFGGNEKLFF
NA,NA,TRBJ1-1,TRBV10-3,TGTGCCATCCTGCAGGGGCCCCAGAACACTGAAGCTTTCTTT,CAILQGPQNTEAFF
NA,NA,TRBJ1-1,TRBV11-2,TGTGCCAGCAGCAACGACAGGTACGCTGAAGCTTTCTTT,CASSNDRYAEAFF
few,NA,TRBJ1-5,TRBV2,TGTGCCAGCAGCCAGGGGATTAATCAGCCCCAGCATTTT,CASSQGINQPQHF
NA,NA,TRBJ1-2,TRBV28,TGTGCCAGCACCCTGGACAGCCTCTATGGCTACACCTTC,CASTLDSLYGYTF